This T cell receptor beta chain was documented in a study of T cells in Graves' hyperthyroidism and ophthalmopathy. Regarding the study as a whole: It was a median about 7.1 months before onset that the model predicted ophthalmopathy. Among clonotypes expanded in thyroid above 0.001, most were also found in blood.

RNA transcripts gave rise to amplified TCR beta CDR3 regions. With the HTBI primer set, the TCR CDR3 went through a first round of RT-PCR. TCRdb reprocessed the multiplex PCR reads via MiXCR and lists one record per CDR3 protein. The sample carries nearly 600,000 distinct CDR3 sequences, around 13% recorded once. This clonotype was observed at least ten times. Antigen specificity is unknown. V was clipped by 3 bases and J by 9 bases, with 12 bases between them. This CDR3 comprises 14 residues. The germline gives CDR1 ENHRY, CDR2 SYGVKD. Hyperthyroidism in the patients, aged 18 to 65, was newly diagnosed and under 2 months in duration.

This rearrangement joins TRBV10-3 to TRBJ1-6, with D unclear. The origin of this receptor is a woman aged 25 to 39 with Graves' hyperthyroidism that later progressed to Graves' ophthalmopathy. Sequencing was carried out using blood. As DNA, the CDR3 is TGTGCCATCAGTGAAGCGAGGGATAGTTCACCCCTCCACTTT. It codes for CAISEARDSSPLHF.